Reported below is one TCR beta chain. What it binds is unknown. The data stem from a study of cytomegalovirus exposure and HLA in healthy donors. Notes on the study in general: Later genetic work tied a missense DCLRE1C variant to beta-chain V and J trimming. The likely origin of a cluster of highly shared sequence variants was a sequencing artifact.

Germline CDR1 reads SGHKS; CDR2 reads YYEKEE (reference sequence). CDR3 length equals 16 residues. Trimming took off 1 base at V and 0 bases at J, with 13 bases between the two ends. Both 60 Vbeta primers and 13 Jbeta primers went into the PCR. TCRdb's copy holds only in-frame clones and misses some; the assay was immunoSEQ multiplex PCR. In the table there are more than 140,000 clones, around 80% of which are singletons. The sample was PBMCs. The V and J genes are TRBV5-5 and TRBJ1-2; unclear D gene. The sequence derives from a man between 18 and 35 years old in good health and CMV-seropositive. CDR3 sequence (DNA): TGTGCCAGCAGCTTGCGGTTGGCCACAGCTAACTATGGCTACACCTTC. Protein product: CASSLRLATANYGYTF.